The sequence of this T cell receptor (beta chain) was determined in a study of T and B cells in COVID-19 patients (TCRdb year 2020). As for the study more broadly: In this study, adaptive immunity was profiled in COVID-19 patients who either had active infection or had recovered, using TRB and IGH repertoire sequencing of peripheral blood. A recovered cohort was made up of some 18 patients contributing approximately 21 samples, mostly after mild to moderate COVID-19 managed as outpatients. Patients in the recovered cohort had a median age of approximately 35 years, compared with 55 to 85 years for patients in the active-infection cohort. Critical illness requiring mechanical ventilation or ECMO was present in most of the roughly 20 patients in the active-infection cohort. Comorbidities linked to unfavorable COVID-19 outcome were present in most of the roughly 20 patients in the active-infection cohort. The TCR and BCR sequence repository comprised 30 to 45 patients and some 64 time points, with over 7 million TCR sequences analysed. Because samples were available both during active disease and after recovery, two patients were counted in both the recovered and the active cohorts. An age-matched reference group of 39 healthy donors negative for COVID-19 antibodies served as the comparison for repertoire analyses. As many as 9 follow-up blood samples were taken per patient, and some of the samples covered different disease stages within the same individual. Broader findings and caveats from the paper: Specific T cell subsets (CD4+/Treg/CD8+) and sorted SARS-CoV-2-responsive or tetramer+ T cells had not yet been sequenced, and these experiments were ongoing. In active COVID-19, TRB repertoires were highly clonal, while at recovery, diversity and richness increased above the levels seen in healthy donors. In patients with COVID-19, the usage of TRBV/TRBJ genes was reported to be strongly skewed. A total of 2,200 or so TCR clusters were exclusive to the recovered cohort, and about 31 of those clusters were low-pGen clusters. Few blood samples were available from mildly ill patients while symptoms were present, and early samples from severe cases were likewise scarce. It was stated that prospective validation of the reported TCR clusters was required before the clusters could be put to clinical use. The cohort was judged too small for assessing how HLA contributes to COVID-19 susceptibility or severity.

TRB repertoires were amplified from about 260-540 ng of genomic DNA extracted from blood. Relative to its sample, this clonotype is medium-sized (0.01 to 0.1%). The specificity of this receptor is unknown. It has no much larger one-base neighbor in the sample; base qualities were not kept. TCRdb records Illumina MiSeq as the sequencer. Multiplex PCR with BIOMED2 TRB-A/B primer pools was used to amplify TRB rearrangements. Illumina-compatible adapters and 7-nucleotide sample barcodes were attached to the amplicons in two consecutive PCRs. Phusion HS II polymerase was used for all library PCRs. The amplicons were purified from gel with the NucleoSpin Gel and PCR Clean-up kit, measured on Qubit, and combined at 4 nM. The quality of the amplicon pool was checked on an Agilent 2100 Bioanalyzer prior to Illumina next-generation sequencing. Per the source publication's procedure: Annotation of TRB rearrangements was performed with MiXCR 3.0.8 using the default MiXCR reference library. Non-productive reads and sequences with fewer than 2 reads were removed, and each unique CDR3 nucleotide sequence was counted as one clone. R 3.5.1 was used to calculate clonality, diversity, richness and V-J gene usage. GLIPH2 was used to cluster TCRs by CDR3 similarity, and OLGA was used to calculate generation probabilities. GLIPH2 clusters were kept only if they contained at least four unique TCR clonotypes found in at least three individuals. TCRdb's own reprocessing of the public reads used fastp at Q25 and MiXCR and kept productive beta chains. Each entry is one CDR3 protein sequence, shown with its most common DNA and genes. These V and J calls derive from TCRdb rather than the authors' analysis. The sample table holds fewer than 9,500 distinct CDR3 sequences, of which around 28% were seen once. The biggest ten clones account for 25% to 30% of the sample.

The TCR comes from a human donor who had recovered from COVID-19. The specimen was blood.

The CDR3 protein is CASSKSGPGGADTQYF. The DNA sequence is as follows: TGTGCCAGTAGTAAGTCCGGGCCTGGAGGCGCAGATACGCAGTATTTT. The receptor chain draws on TRBV19 and TRBJ2-3; 5 matching bases give a weak D call of TRBD2. Taken from cysteine to phenylalanine, the CDR3 has 16 residues. Left in the record is the CDR3 DNA by itself, 48 bases read in frame from the first base. V is pared back by 4 bases and J by 4 bases, with 18 bases lying between the germline termini. CDR1 LNHDA and CDR2 SQIVND are derived from the germline V gene (reference sequence).